These 21 T cell receptor beta chains were all obtained from the same sample, sequenced in a study of T cells in tuberculosis. The assay was immunoSEQ multiplex PCR, and TCRdb's table has in-frame clones only and misses some. Among over 40,000 clones listed, 90% to 95% were seen once. The sequencing sample was made of PBMCs. These TCRs come from a donor aged 5 to 30 with latent tuberculosis or without tuberculosis infection.

The rearrangement joins TRBV30 to TRBJ1-4, with a weak D call TRBD1 (6 bases). The V end was cut by 0 bases, the J end by 5 bases, with 16 bases between. This CDR3 contains 16 residues. Germline CDR1 reads GTSNPN; CDR2 reads SVGIG (reference sequence). CDR3 bases: TGTGCCTGGAGTGTACTTTCCTGGACAGAGAATGAAAAACTGTTTTTT. Encoded protein: CAWSVLSWTENEKLFF.

The chain employs TRBV18 and TRBJ2-5; D is possibly TRBD1 (6 bases). The CDR3 runs 15 residues. Germline loops: CDR1 KGHSH, CDR2 LQKENI. The V and J ends lost 3 bases and 2 bases respectively, with 13 bases between them. This CDR3 reads CASSPWTESQETQYF. DNA for the CDR3: TGTGCCAGCTCACCCTGGACAGAGAGTCAAGAGACCCAGTACTTC.

The J gene is TRBJ2-7, the V gene TRBV27; maybe TRBD1 (5 bases). The CDR3 runs 17 residues. Trimming shortened V by 5 bases and J by 2 bases, and 22 bases separated the two germline ends. CDR1 and CDR2 from the germline V gene are MNHEY and SMNVEV (reference sequence). The CDR3 DNA is TGTGCCAGCAGTACACCCGCCCCAGGGCCCAGGGCCTACGAGCAGTACTTC. This gives the protein CASSTPAPGPRAYEQYF.

The chain joins TRBV4-1 to TRBJ2-7; D is perhaps TRBD1 (6 bases). Germline loops: CDR1 MGHRA, CDR2 YSYEKL. The V end was cut by 4 bases, the J end by 0 bases, with 10 bases between. This CDR3 comprises 14 residues. The chain's CDR3 is CASSPGQFSYEQYF. CDR3 DNA sequence: TGCGCCAGCAGCCCTGGACAGTTCTCCTACGAGCAGTACTTC.

CDR3 DNA: TGTGCCAGCGACAGGGCCCACTATGGCTACACCTTC. This codes for CASDRAHYGYTF. The rearrangement uses TRBV9 and TRBJ1-2, with 7 bases identical to TRBD1. This CDR3 region has 12 residues. The V gene end was trimmed by 7 bases and the J gene end by 3 bases; junction bases not matched to a gene: 3. Germline V lookup: CDR1 SGDLS, CDR2 YYNGEE. Variable domain in full (rest from reference TRBV9 and TRBJ1-2): DSGVTQTPKHLITATGQRVTLRCSPRSGDLSVYWYQQSLDQGLQFLIQYYNGEERAKGNILERFSAQQFPDLHSELNLSSLELGDSALYFCASDRAHYGYTFGSGTRLTVV.

The V gene is TRBV11-2, the J gene TRBJ1-2; 8 bases are a match to TRBD1. Losses at the gene ends were 0 bases for V and 5 bases for J; bases not matched to a gene: 2. CDR3 length equals 14 residues. Germline CDR1 is SGHAT and CDR2 is FQNNGV. CDR3 sequence: CASSLETGAYGYTF. CDR3 nucleotide sequence: TGTGCCAGCAGCTTAGAGACAGGGGCTTATGGCTACACCTTC.

This sequence joins TRBV9 and TRBJ2-3, with TRBD2 matching over 16 bases. Germline trimming cut 4 bases from V and 1 base from J; bases unmatched to any gene: 9. This CDR3 is built from 19 residues. CDR1 and CDR2 from the germline V gene are SGDLS and YYNGEE. CDR3 region: CASSPPPGLAGGGTDTQYF. The CDR3 nucleotides are TGTGCCAGCAGCCCACCCCCGGGACTAGCGGGGGGGGGCACAGATACGCAGTATTTT. The variable domain in full, completed from reference TRBV9 and TRBJ2-3, reads DSGVTQTPKHLITATGQRVTLRCSPRSGDLSVYWYQQSLDQGLQFLIQYYNGEERAKGNILERFSAQQFPDLHSELNLSSLELGDSALYFCASSPPPGLAGGGTDTQYFGPGTRLTVL.

This chain uses TRBV29-1 with TRBJ1-5; 8 bases fit TRBD1. V shed 6 bases, J shed 10 bases, and the junction held 8 bases outside the gene matches. Germline V gives CDR1 SQVTM, CDR2 ANQGSEA. This CDR3 comprises 12 residues. The CDR3 region is CSVTNDRGPQHF. DNA for the CDR3: TGCAGCGTCACAAATGACAGGGGACCCCAGCATTTT. Filled out from reference TRBV29-1 and TRBJ1-5, the complete variable domain reads SAVISQKPSRDICQRGTSLTIQCQVDSQVTMMFWYRQQPGQSLTLIATANQGSEATYESGFVIDKFPISRPNLTFSTLTVSNMSPEDSSIYLCSVTNDRGPQHFGDGTRLSIL.

This clone was seen once. The rearrangement links TRBV30 to TRBJ1-2, with 7 bases fitting TRBD1. CDR1 is GTSNPN and CDR2 is SVGIG in the germline V gene (reference sequence). The V and J ends lost 5 bases and 4 bases, in that order; junction bases with no gene match: 7. The CDR3 sequence is 13 residues long. The CDR3 is CAWATGVSYGYTF. The CDR3 nucleotides read TGTGCCTGGGCCACAGGGGTCTCCTATGGCTACACCTTC.

This clone was seen just once. The chain is built from TRBV14 and TRBJ2-1; 7 bases are a match to TRBD2. Germline trimming cut 5 bases from V and 6 bases from J; bases unmatched to any gene: 22. The CDR3 runs 19 residues. Germline values: CDR1 SGHDN, CDR2 FVKESK. The DNA for the CDR3 is TGTGCCAGCAGCACCAGACTAGCTGCTCTCTGGGACCCCGGCAATGAGCAGTTCTTC. This encodes CASSTRLAALWDPGNEQFF.

The chain couples TRBV11-2 to TRBJ1-5; D gene unclear. This CDR3 comprises 15 residues. The V gene lost 0 bases and the J gene lost 0 bases, with 6 bases spanning the gap. Germline CDR1 SGHAT, CDR2 FQNNGV. CDR3 DNA sequence: TGTGCCAGCAGCTTAGACGGAGTTAGCAATCAGCCCCAGCATTTT. Protein: CASSLDGVSNQPQHF.

V and J are TRBV27 and TRBJ1-5; D may be TRBD1 (5 bases). Trimming left V 3 bases short and J 4 bases short, with 10 bases between. CDR1 is MNHEY, CDR2 SMNVEV, per germline (reference sequence). The CDR3 covers 14 residues. This CDR3 reads CASSLRRENQPQHF. The CDR3 region has the DNA TGTGCCAGCAGTTTGCGCAGGGAAAATCAGCCCCAGCATTTT.

The gene calls are TRBV25-1 and TRBJ1-4; D call uncertain. The V gene lost 1 base and the J gene lost 2 bases, with 17 bases spanning the gap. This CDR3 is built from 18 residues. Germline CDR1 reads MGHDK; CDR2 reads SYGVNS. CDR3 DNA sequence: TGTGCCAGCAGTGAATTTGGGTACAGTGCTTGGACTAATGAAAAACTGTTTTTT. Its translation is CASSEFGYSAWTNEKLFF.

For the CDR3, the DNA is TGTGCCAGTAGTACCCCCGGGAGTAAACTAGATGGCTACACCTTC. Translation gives CASSTPGSKLDGYTF. V is TRBV19 and J is TRBJ1-2, with D unclear. The CDR3 sequence is 15 residues long. Per the germline V gene, CDR1 is LNHDA and CDR2 is SQIVND (reference sequence). V lost 4 bases to trimming and J lost 6 bases, with 18 bases between them.

The chain joins TRBV6-5 to TRBJ1-3; D gene unclear. V gave up 6 bases and J gave up 0 bases, with 9 bases separating them. The V gene's germline CDR1 is MNHEY and CDR2 SVGAGI. The CDR3 has 14 residues. The DNA of the CDR3 is TGTGCCAGCAGAAATGAGGGCTCTGGAAACACCATATATTTT. This gives the protein CASRNEGSGNTIYF.

The chain links TRBV6-6 to TRBJ1-5; 7 positions match TRBD1. V shed 8 bases, J shed 0 bases, and the junction held 7 bases outside the gene matches. The CDR3 has 15 amino acids. Germline V gives CDR1 MNHNY, CDR2 SVGAGI (reference sequence). The CDR3, as DNA: TGTGCCAGCGGGGGACAGCTCGTTAGCAATCAGCCCCAGCATTTT. It translates to CASGGQLVSNQPQHF.

The CDR3 sequence is CASSTRSFVSEAFF. CDR3 in DNA: TGTGCCAGCAGCACCCGGTCCTTTGTGAGTGAAGCTTTCTTT. The gene calls are TRBV9 and TRBJ1-1; D call uncertain. CDR3 length: 14 residues. Germline values: CDR1 SGDLS, CDR2 YYNGEE. Trimming cost V 4 bases and J 7 bases, with 17 bases left between them.

The V and J genes are TRBV6-5 and TRBJ2-5; D unresolved. The V and J ends lost 0 bases and 1 base respectively, with 6 bases between them. This CDR3 is 14 amino acids long. Looked up from germline, CDR1 is MNHEY and CDR2 is SVGAGI. The CDR3 spells CASSYSRIQETQYF. The CDR3 nucleotides read TGTGCCAGCAGTTACTCGAGAATCCAAGAGACCCAGTACTTC.

The chain employs TRBV25-1 and TRBJ2-7; tentatively, D is TRBD1 (5 bases). The CDR3 is 15 residues long. Germline values: CDR1 MGHDK, CDR2 SYGVNS. The ends were cut back, 4 bases at V and 0 bases at J, with 13 bases in the middle. In nucleotides, the CDR3 is TGTGCCAGCAGTGGCGCACAGGTCCTCTCCTACGAGCAGTACTTC. It translates to CASSGAQVLSYEQYF.

This chain uses TRBV7-2 with TRBJ2-2; D is ambiguous. The CDR3 runs to 17 residues. Germline-derived CDR1 and CDR2 are SGHTA and FQGNSA. The V end lost 1 base, the J end lost 2 bases, and 14 bases lay between the germline ends. CDR3 coding DNA: TGTGCCAGCAGCTTAGGAGGCTGGGTGACTAACACCGGGGAGCTGTTTTTT. This codes for CASSLGGWVTNTGELFF.

The genes are TRBV9 and TRBJ2-5, with a tentative D call TRBD1 (6 bases). V was shortened by 0 bases and J by 5 bases, with 8 bases between the two germline ends. The CDR3 extends over 13 amino acids. Germline values: CDR1 SGDLS, CDR2 YYNGEE. The CDR3 protein is CASSVVGAETQYF. The CDR3, as DNA: TGTGCCAGCAGCGTAGTGGGGGCCGAGACCCAGTACTTC.